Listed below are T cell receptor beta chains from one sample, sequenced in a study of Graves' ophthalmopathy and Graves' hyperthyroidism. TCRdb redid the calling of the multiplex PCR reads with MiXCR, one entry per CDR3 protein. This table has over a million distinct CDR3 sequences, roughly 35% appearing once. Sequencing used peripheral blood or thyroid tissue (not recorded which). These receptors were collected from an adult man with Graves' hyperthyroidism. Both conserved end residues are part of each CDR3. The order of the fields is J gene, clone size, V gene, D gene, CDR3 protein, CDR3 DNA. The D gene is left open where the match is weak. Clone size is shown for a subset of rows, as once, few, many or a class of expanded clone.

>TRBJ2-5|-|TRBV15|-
CATSRGTTGQETQYF
TGTGCCACCAGCAGAGGCACAACAGGGCAAGAGACCCAGTACTTC
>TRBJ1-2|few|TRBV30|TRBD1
CAWSVTGEGYTF
TGTGCCTGGAGTGTAACAGGGGAAGGCTACACCTTC
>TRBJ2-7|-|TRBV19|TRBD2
CASSISGRPYEQYF
TGTGCCAGTAGTATCAGCGGGAGGCCCTACGAGCAGTACTTC
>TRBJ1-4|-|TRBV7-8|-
CASSLLLRAVNEKLFF
TGTGCCAGCAGCCTCCTCCTGCGGGCCGTTAATGAAAAACTGTTTTTT
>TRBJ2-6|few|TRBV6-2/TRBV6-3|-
CASRLGSLGANVLTF
TGTGCCAGCAGACTCGGGTCTCTCGGGGCCAACGTCCTGACTTTC
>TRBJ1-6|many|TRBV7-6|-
CASSLPGINSPLHF
TGTGCCAGCAGCTTACCAGGGATTAATTCACCCCTCCACTTT
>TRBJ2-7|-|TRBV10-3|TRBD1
CASNDYGQGVSYEQYF
TGTGCCAGCAATGATTACGGACAGGGAGTTTCCTACGAGCAGTACTTC
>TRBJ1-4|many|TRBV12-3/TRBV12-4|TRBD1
CASKQGWAEKLFF
TGTGCCAGCAAACAGGGGTGGGCTGAAAAACTGTTTTTT
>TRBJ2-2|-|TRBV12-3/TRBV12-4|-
CASSWGYTGELFF
TGTGCCAGCAGTTGGGGGTACACCGGGGAGCTGTTTTTT
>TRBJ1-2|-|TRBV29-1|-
CSVVGGTSGYTF
TGCAGCGTTGTCGGGGGGACGAGTGGCTACACCTTC
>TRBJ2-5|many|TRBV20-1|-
CSAIPPGLGETQYF
TGCAGTGCTATCCCCCCGGGGCTAGGCGAGACCCAGTACTTC
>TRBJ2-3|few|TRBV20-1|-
CSADGDFNTDTQYF
TGCAGTGCGGATGGGGACTTTAACACAGATACGCAGTATTTT
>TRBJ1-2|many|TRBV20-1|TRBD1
CSDYGTGGGYTF
TGCAGTGACTACGGGACAGGAGGTGGCTACACCTTC
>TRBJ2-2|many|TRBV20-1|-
CSARGGNTGELFF
TGCAGTGCTAGGGGCGGTAACACCGGGGAGCTGTTTTTT